Listed here are 10 T cell receptor beta chains from one sample, sequenced in a study of T cell changes during pregnancy in multiple sclerosis. Repertoires were generated with immunoSEQ multiplex PCR, while TCRdb's copy carries only in-frame clones and drops some. The sample has about 41,000 clones, roughly 87% seen once; the top ten hold about 0.61%. The input for sequencing was CD4+ T cells from peripheral blood mononuclear cells, taken in the first trimester of pregnancy. The receptor set was obtained from a female donor with multiple sclerosis, enrolled in a pregnancy study.

This sequence joins TRBV5-4 and TRBJ2-1; no definite D call. V was clipped by 1 base and J by 8 bases, with 10 bases between them. Germline V lookup: CDR1 SGHNT, CDR2 YYREEE (reference sequence). This CDR3 spans 13 amino acids. The CDR3 loop is CASSLSSRDEQFF. DNA of the CDR3: TGTGCCAGCAGCTTGAGCTCGCGCGATGAGCAGTTCTTC. The full variable domain, in which reference TRBV5-4 and TRBJ2-1 provide the parts outside the CDR3, is ETGVTQSPTHLIKTRGQQVTLRCSSQSGHNTVSWYQQALGQGPQFIFQYYREEENGRGNFPPRFSGLQFPNYSSELNVNALELDDSALYLCASSLSSRDEQFFGPGTRLTVL.

The chain uses TRBV7-3 and TRBJ2-2, with D unclear. V gave up 1 base and J gave up 4 bases, with 7 bases separating them. Germline values: CDR1 SGHTA, CDR2 FQGTGA. This CDR3 spans 14 amino acids. CDR3 sequence: CASSLNFFTGELFF. The CDR3, as DNA: TGTGCCAGCAGCTTAAACTTCTTCACCGGGGAGCTGTTTTTT.

The rearrangement links TRBV5-1 to TRBJ2-7; 10 positions agree with TRBD2. The V and J ends lost 4 bases and 1 base, in that order; junction bases with no gene match: 2. Germline values: CDR1 SGHRS, CDR2 YFSETQ. This CDR3 is built from 14 residues. CDR3: CASSQTSGSYEQYF. For the CDR3, the DNA is TGCGCCAGCAGCCAGACTAGCGGGTCCTACGAGCAGTACTTC.

The CDR3 protein is CASSLTVGGFYNEQFF. In DNA, the CDR3 is TGCGCCAGCAGCTTAACGGTGGGAGGTTTCTACAATGAGCAGTTCTTC. The chain joins TRBV5-1 to TRBJ2-1; D is possibly TRBD2 (6 bases). Germline assignment: CDR1 SGHRS and CDR2 YFSETQ. The CDR3 extends over 16 amino acids. Between the trimmed V and J ends, which lost 2 bases and 3 bases, there was a span of 15 bases. Full variable domain (rest looked up from reference TRBV5-1 and TRBJ2-1): KAGVTQTPRYLIKTRGQQVTLSCSPISGHRSVSWYQQTPGQGLQFLFEYFSETQRNKGNFPGRFSGRQFSNSRSEMNVSTLELGDSALYLCASSLTVGGFYNEQFFGPGTRLTVL.

The chain carries TRBV18 and TRBJ2-6, with TRBD1 matching over 12 bases. The germline V gene encodes CDR1 KGHSH and CDR2 LQKENI. The V segment lost 1 base and the J segment 3 bases; nucleotides outside the gene matches: 7. The CDR3 totals 19 residues. The CDR3 nucleotides are TGTGCCAGCTCACCACTCCCGGGACAGGGGGCGCGTGGGGCCAACGTCCTGACTTTC. Translating gives CASSPLPGQGARGANVLTF.

In its sample, this clone was seen a few times. V and J are TRBV6-4 and TRBJ2-1; D is possibly TRBD2 (5 bases). Germline assignment: CDR1 MRHNA and CDR2 SNTAGT. The CDR3 sequence is 13 residues long. V lost 0 bases and J lost 8, with 8 bases in between. The CDR3 DNA sequence: TGTGCCAGCAGTGACTCAGGGCGGGATGAGCAGTTCTTC. Residues: CASSDSGRDEQFF.

The chain joins TRBV11-2 to TRBJ2-1, with a possible D match to TRBD2 (5 bases). From germline, CDR1 is SGHAT and CDR2 FQNNGV. V was cut by 3 bases and J by 6 bases, with 9 bases left in between. The CDR3 runs to 13 residues. In DNA form, the CDR3 reads TGTGCCAGCAGCTTGCGGGCGTTCAATGAGCAGTTCTTC. Protein: CASSLRAFNEQFF.

The J gene is TRBJ2-5, the V gene TRBV7-3, with a weak D call TRBD2 (5 bases). V lost 5 bases to trimming and J lost 1 base, with 11 bases between them. Germline CDR1 and CDR2: SGHTA and FQGTGA. The CDR3 consists of 14 residues. The CDR3 sequence is CASSRGWSQETQYF. The CDR3 nucleotides read TGTGCCAGCAGCCGGGGATGGTCCCAAGAGACCCAGTACTTC. The whole variable domain, filled in from reference TRBV7-3 and TRBJ2-5, reads GAGVSQTPSNKVTEKGKYVELRCDPISGHTALYWYRQSLGQGPEFLIYFQGTGAADDSGLPNDRFFAVRPEGSVSTLKIQRTERGDSAVYLCASSRGWSQETQYFGPGTRLLVL.

This clone was seen only a few times. The V and J genes are TRBV30 and TRBJ1-1, with D uncertain. Per germline, CDR1 GTSNPN and CDR2 SVGIG (reference sequence). Trimming removed 2 bases at V and 3 bases at J, with 7 bases between. The CDR3 loop spans 12 amino acids. The DNA of the CDR3 is TGTGCCTGGAGTTCTTCGTACACTGAAGCTTTCTTT. This encodes CAWSSSYTEAFF. Together with reference TRBV30 and TRBJ1-1, the CDR3 gives the full variable domain: SQTIHQWPATLVQPVGSPLSLECTVEGTSNPNLYWYRQAAGRGLQLLFYSVGIGQISSEVPQNLSASRPQDRQFILSSKKLLLSDSGFYLCAWSSSYTEAFFGQGTRLTVV.

This rearrangement joins TRBV5-6 to TRBJ1-2, with a tentative D call TRBD1 (5 bases). The CDR3 has 16 amino acids. The V gene lost 4 bases and the J gene lost 4 bases, with 20 bases spanning the gap. The germline gives CDR1 SGHDT, CDR2 YYEEEE. The CDR3 protein is CASSPTSLVGPYGYTF. The CDR3 nucleotides are TGTGCCAGCAGCCCAACAAGCCTGGTGGGGCCCTATGGCTACACCTTC. Combining the CDR3 with reference TRBV5-6 and TRBJ1-2 gives the whole variable domain DAGVTQSPTHLIKTRGQQVTLRCSPKSGHDTVSWYQQALGQGPQFIFQYYEEEERQRGNFPDRFSGHQFPNYSSELNVNALLLGDSALYLCASSPTSLVGPYGYTFGSGTRLTVV.